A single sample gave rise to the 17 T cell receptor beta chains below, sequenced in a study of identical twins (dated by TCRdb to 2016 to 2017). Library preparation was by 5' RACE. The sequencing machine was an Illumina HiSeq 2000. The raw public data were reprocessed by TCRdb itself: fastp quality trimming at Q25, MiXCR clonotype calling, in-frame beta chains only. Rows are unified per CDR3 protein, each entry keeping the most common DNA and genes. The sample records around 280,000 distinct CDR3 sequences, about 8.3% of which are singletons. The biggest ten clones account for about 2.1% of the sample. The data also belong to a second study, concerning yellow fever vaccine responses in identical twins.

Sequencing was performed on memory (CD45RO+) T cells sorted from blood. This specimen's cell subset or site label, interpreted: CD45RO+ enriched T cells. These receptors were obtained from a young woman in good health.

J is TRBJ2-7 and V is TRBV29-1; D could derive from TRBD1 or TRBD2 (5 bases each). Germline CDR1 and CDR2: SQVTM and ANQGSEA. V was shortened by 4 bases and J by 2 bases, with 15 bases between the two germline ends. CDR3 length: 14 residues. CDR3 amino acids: CSVGDGVRAYEQYF. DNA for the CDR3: TGCAGCGTTGGGGACGGGGTACGGGCCTACGAGCAGTACTTC.

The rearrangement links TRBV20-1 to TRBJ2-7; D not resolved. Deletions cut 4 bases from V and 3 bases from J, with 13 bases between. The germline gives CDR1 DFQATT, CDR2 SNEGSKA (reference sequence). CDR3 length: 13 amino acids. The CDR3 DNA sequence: TGCAGTGCTACCGGACCCGACAACTACGAGCAGTACTTC. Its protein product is CSATGPDNYEQYF.

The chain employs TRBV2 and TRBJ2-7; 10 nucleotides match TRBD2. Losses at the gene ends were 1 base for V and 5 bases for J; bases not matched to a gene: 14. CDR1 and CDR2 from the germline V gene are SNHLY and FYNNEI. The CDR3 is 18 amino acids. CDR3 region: CASSEGSFGLAGVNEQYF. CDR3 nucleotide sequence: TGTGCCAGCAGTGAAGGATCCTTTGGGCTAGCGGGAGTCAACGAGCAGTACTTC.

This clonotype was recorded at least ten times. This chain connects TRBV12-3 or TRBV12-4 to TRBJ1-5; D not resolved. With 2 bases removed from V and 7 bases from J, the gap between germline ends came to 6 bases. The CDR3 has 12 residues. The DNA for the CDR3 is TGTGCCAGCAGTTTATCTGAGCAGCCCCAGCATTTT. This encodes CASSLSEQPQHF.

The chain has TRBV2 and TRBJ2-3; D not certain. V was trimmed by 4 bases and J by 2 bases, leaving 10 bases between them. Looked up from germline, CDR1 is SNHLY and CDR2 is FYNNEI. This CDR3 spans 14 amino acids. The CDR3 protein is CASSVGFYTDTQYF. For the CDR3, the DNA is TGTGCCAGCAGTGTTGGCTTTTACACAGATACGCAGTATTTT.

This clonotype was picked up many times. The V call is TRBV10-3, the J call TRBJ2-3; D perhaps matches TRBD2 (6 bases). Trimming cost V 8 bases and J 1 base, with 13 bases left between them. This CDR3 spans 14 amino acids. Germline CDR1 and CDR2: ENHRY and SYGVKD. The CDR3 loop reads CAIRLGGGTDTQYF. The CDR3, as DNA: TGTGCCATCCGACTAGGAGGTGGCACAGATACGCAGTATTTT.

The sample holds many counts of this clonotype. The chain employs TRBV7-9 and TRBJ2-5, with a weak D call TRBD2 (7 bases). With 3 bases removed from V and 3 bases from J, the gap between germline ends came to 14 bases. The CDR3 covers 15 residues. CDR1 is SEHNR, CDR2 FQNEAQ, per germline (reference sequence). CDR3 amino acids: CASSFLGGGKETQYF. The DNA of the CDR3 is TGTGCCAGCAGCTTCCTTGGCGGGGGCAAAGAGACCCAGTACTTC. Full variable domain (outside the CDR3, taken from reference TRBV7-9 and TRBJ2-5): DTGVSQNPRHKITKRGQNVTFRCDPISEHNRLYWYRQTLGQGPEFLTYFQNEAQLEKSRLLSDRFSAERPKGSFSTLEIQRTEQGDSAMYLCASSFLGGGKETQYFGPGTRLLVL.

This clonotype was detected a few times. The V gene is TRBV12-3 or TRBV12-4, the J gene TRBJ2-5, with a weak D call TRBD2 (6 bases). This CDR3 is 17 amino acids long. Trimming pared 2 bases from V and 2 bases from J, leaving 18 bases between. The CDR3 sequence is CASSLYGGNRWQETQYF. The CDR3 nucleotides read TGTGCCAGCAGTTTATACGGAGGGAACCGTTGGCAAGAGACCCAGTACTTC.

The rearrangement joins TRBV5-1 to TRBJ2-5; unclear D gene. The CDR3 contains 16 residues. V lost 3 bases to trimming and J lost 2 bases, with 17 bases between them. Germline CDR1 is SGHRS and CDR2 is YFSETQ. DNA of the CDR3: TGCGCCAGCAGCTCTTTAACCCCCGCCACGCAAGAGACCCAGTACTTC. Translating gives CASSSLTPATQETQYF.

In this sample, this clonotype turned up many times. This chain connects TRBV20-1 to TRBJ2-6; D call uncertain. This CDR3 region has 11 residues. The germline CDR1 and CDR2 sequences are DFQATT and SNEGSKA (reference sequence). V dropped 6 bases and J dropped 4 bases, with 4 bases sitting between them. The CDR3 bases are TGCAGTGCCGGGGGGGCCAACGTCCTGACTTTC. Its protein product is CSAGGANVLTF.

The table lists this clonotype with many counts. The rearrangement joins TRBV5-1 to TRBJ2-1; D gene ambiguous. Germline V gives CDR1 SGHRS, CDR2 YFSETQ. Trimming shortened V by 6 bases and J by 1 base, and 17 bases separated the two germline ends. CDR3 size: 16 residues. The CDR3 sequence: CASMKSGRGSYNEQFF. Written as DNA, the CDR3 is TGCGCCAGCATGAAGTCTGGGCGCGGATCCTACAATGAGCAGTTCTTC.

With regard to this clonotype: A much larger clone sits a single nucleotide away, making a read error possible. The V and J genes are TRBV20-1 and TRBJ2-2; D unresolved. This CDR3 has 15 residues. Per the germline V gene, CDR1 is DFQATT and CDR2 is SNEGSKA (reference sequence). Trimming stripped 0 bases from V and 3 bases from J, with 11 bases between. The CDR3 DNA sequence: TGCAGTGCTAGAGAACCGAGTGAGGACACCGGGGAGCTGTTTTTT. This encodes CSAREPSEDTGELFF.

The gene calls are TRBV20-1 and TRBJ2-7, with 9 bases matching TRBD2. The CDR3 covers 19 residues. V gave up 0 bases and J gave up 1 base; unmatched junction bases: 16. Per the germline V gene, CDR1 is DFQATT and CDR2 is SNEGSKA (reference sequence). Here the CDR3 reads CSARDHWREGHALSYEQYF. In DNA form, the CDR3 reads TGCAGTGCTAGAGATCATTGGCGGGAGGGCCACGCTTTATCCTACGAGCAGTACTTC.

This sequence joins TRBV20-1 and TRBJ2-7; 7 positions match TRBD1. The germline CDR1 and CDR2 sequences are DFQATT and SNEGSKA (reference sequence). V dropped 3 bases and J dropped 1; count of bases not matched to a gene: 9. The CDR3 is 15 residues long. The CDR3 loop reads CSARERGTASYEQYV. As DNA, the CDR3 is TGCAGTGCTAGGGAAAGGGGGACAGCTTCCTACGAGCAGTACGTC.

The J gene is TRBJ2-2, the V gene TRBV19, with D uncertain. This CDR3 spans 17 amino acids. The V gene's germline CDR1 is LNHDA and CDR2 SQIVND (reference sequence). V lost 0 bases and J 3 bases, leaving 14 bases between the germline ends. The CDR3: CASSIDLRPWDTGELFF. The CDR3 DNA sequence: TGTGCCAGTAGTATAGATCTCCGGCCTTGGGACACCGGGGAGCTGTTTTTT.

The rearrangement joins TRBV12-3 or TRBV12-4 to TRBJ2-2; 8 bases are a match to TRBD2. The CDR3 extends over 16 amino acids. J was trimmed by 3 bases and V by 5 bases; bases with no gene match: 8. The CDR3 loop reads CASSPQREHHTGELFF. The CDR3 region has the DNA TGTGCCAGCAGTCCGCAGCGGGAGCACCACACCGGGGAGCTGTTTTTT.

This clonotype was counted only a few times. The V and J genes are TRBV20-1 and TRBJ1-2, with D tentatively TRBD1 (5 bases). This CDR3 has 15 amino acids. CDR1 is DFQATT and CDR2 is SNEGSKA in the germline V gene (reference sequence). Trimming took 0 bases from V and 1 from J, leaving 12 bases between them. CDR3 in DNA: TGCAGTGCTAGAGATGTGGGGGATCTTAACTATGGCTACACCTTC. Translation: CSARDVGDLNYGYTF.